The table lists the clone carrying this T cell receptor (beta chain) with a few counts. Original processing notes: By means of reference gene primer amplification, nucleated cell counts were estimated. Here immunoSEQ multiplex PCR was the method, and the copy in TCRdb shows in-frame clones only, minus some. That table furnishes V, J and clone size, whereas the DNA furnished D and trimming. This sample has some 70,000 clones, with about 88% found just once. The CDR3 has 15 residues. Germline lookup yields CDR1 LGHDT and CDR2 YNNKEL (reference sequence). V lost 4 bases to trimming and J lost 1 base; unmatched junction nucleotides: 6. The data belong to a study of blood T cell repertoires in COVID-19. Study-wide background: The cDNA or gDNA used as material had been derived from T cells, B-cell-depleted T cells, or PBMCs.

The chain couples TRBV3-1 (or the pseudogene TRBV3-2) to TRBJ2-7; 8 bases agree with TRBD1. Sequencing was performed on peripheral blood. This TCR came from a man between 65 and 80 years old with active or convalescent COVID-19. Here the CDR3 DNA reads TGTGCCAGCAGCCGGGGGACAGGTCGGTCCTACGAGCAGTACTTC. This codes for CASSRGTGRSYEQYF.